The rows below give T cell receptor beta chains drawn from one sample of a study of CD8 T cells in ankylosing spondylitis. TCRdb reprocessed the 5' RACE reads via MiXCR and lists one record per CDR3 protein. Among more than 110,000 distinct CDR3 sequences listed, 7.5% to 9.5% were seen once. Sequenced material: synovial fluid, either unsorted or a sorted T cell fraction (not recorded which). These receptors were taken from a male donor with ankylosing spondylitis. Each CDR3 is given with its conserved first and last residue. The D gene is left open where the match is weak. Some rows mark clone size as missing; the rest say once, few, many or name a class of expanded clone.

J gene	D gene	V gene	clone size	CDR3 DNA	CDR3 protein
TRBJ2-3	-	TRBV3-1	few	TGTGCCAGCAGCCGCGAGGCTAGGTCTGATAGTGTCAAGTATTTT	CASSREARSDSVKYF
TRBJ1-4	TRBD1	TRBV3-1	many	TGTGCCAGCAGCCGGACAGGGGGCGCCCGAGAAAAACTGTTTTTT	CASSRTGGAREKLFF
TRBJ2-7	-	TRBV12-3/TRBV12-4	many	TGTGCCAGCAGTCTCCGTATCTTCGAGCAGTACTTC	CASSLRIFEQYF
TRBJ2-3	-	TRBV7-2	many	TGTGCCAGCAGCCGAGGGGGGCAGGCCACAGATACGCAGTATTTT	CASSRGGQATDTQYF
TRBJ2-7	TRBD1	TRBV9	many	TGTGCCAGCAGCGCGGGACAGGCCCTCTCCTACGAGCAGTACTTC	CASSAGQALSYEQYF
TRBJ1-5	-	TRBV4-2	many	TGTGCCAGCAGCACGACAGGACGCAATCAGCCCCAGCATTTT	CASSTTGRNQPQHF
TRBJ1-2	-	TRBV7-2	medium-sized	TGTGCCAGCAGCCGGACAGTTAACTATGGCTACACCTTC	CASSRTVNYGYTF
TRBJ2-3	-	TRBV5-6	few	TGTGCCAGCAGCTTCCCTCGCGATACGCAGTATTTT	CASSFPRDTQYF
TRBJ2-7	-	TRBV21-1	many	TGTGCCAGCAGCAAAGGATACAGCTCAACCACTCCAACCTACGAGCAGTACTTC	CASSKGYSSTTPTYEQYF
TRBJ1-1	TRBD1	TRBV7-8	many	TGTGCCAGCAGCTTAGCGCAGGGGGCAGAAGCTTTCTTT	CASSLAQGAEAFF
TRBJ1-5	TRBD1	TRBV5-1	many	TGCGCCAGCAGCTTACAGGGGCTCCATCAGCCCCAGCATTTT	CASSLQGLHQPQHF
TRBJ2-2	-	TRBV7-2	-	TGTGCCAGCAGCTTGTGGGGGGCCACCGGGGAGCTGTTTTTT	CASSLWGATGELFF
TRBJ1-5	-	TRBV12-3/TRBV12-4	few	TGTGCCAGCAGTTTACTTGGGGAGGGAAGCAATCAGCCCCAGCATTTT	CASSLLGEGSNQPQHF
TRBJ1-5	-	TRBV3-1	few	TGTGCCAGCAGCCGAGGACCAAGCAATCAGCTCCAGCATTTT	CASSRGPSNQLQHF
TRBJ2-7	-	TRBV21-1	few	TGTGCCAACGCGGGAGTCGGATACGAGCAGTACTTC	CANAGVGYEQYF
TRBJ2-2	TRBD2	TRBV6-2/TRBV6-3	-	TGTGCCAGCAGAAATTCCGGGACTAGTCTTTTTGGGGAGCTGTTTTTT	CASRNSGTSLFGELFF
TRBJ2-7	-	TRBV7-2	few	TGTGCCAGCAGCTTACTTGTCGAGCAGTACTTC	CASSLLVEQYF
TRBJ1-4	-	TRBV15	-	TGTGCCACCAGCAGCGTCGGGATCTCGCTTAATGAAAAACTGTTTTTT	CATSSVGISLNEKLFF
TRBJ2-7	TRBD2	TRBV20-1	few	TGCAGTGCTAGGGGGACTAGATCCGAGCAGTACTTC	CSARGTRSEQYF
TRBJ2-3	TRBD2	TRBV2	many	TGTGCCAGCGGGCTAGCGGGGGTCACAGATACGCAGTATTTT	CASGLAGVTDTQYF
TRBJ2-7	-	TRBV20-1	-	TGCAGTGCTAGAGATAATGTGGTCTACGAGCAGTACTTC	CSARDNVVYEQYF
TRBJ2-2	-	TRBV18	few	TGTGCCAGCTCACCTAGGACCGGATGGACCGGGGAGCTGTTTTTT	CASSPRTGWTGELFF
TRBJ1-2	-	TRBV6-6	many	TGTGCCAGCAGTTACGACTATGGCTACACCTTC	CASSYDYGYTF
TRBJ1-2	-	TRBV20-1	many	TGCAGTGCTAGTCCTCAGATAGGGGTATATGGCTACACCTTC	CSASPQIGVYGYTF
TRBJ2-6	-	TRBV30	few	TGTGCCTGGATTACCTCTGGGGCCAACGTCCTGACTTTC	CAWITSGANVLTF
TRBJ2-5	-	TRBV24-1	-	TGTGCCACCAGTGAGCCGGGCCAAGAGACCCAGTACTTC	CATSEPGQETQYF
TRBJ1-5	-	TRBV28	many	TGTGCCAGCAGTCGAACCCCGTATGGTCTGGCCCAGCATTTT	CASSRTPYGLAQHF
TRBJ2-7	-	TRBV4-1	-	TGCGCCAGCAGCCCTGGGGGGCAGACGCTCTACGAGCAGTACTTC	CASSPGGQTLYEQYF
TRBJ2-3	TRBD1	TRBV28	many	TGTGCCAGCACCTACGACAGGGTGGGCACAGATACGCAGTATTTT	CASTYDRVGTDTQYF
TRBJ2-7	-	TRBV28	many	TGTGCCAGCAGGGGTCAGGGTAACTACGAGCAGTACTTC	CASRGQGNYEQYF
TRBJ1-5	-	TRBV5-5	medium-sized	TGTGCCAGCAGCTTGGAGGGGGGAGATCAGCCCCAGCATTTT	CASSLEGGDQPQHF
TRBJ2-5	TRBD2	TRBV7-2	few	TGTGCCAGCAGCTTAGGCGGGAGTTGGGAAGAGACCCAGTACTTC	CASSLGGSWEETQYF
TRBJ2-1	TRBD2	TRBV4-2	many	TGTGCCAGCAGCCAAGAACTAGCGGGGGGCCCCGCCTACAATGAGCAGTTCTTC	CASSQELAGGPAYNEQFF
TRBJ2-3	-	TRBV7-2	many	TGTGCCAGCAGCTTGATGGATTCGGCGCAGTATTTT	CASSLMDSAQYF
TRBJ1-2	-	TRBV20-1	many	TGCAGTGCTACTCCAAGTAACTATGGCTACACCTTC	CSATPSNYGYTF
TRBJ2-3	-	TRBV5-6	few	TGTGCCAGCAGCTTGAGTGGGGGGCGGAGATATACGCAGTATTTT	CASSLSGGRRYTQYF